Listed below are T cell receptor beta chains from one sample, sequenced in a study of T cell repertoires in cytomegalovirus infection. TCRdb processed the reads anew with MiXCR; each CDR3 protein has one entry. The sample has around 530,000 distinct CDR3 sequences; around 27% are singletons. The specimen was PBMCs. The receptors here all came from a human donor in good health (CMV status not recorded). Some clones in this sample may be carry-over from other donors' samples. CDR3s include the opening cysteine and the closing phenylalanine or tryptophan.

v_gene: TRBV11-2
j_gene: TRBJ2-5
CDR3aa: CASSSTSGSRKTQYF

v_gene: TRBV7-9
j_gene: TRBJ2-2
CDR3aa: CASSLSLRQRGANTGELFF

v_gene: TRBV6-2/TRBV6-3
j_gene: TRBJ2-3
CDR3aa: CASSPFLSTDTQYF

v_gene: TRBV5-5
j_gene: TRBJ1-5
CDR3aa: CASSLAADNQPQHF

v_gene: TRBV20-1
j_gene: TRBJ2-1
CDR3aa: CSVSSERGDNEQFF

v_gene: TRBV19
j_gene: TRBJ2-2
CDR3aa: CASSPPPANTGELFF

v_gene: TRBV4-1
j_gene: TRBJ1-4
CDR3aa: CASSQTPANEKLFF

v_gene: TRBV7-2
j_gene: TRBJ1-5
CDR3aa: CASSLTGGNQPQHF

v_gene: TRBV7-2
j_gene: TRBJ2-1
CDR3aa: CASSSRVVNEQFF

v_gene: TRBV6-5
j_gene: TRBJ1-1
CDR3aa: CASSRQGINTEAFF

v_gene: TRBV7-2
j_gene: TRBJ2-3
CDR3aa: CASTPGLAGAADTQYF

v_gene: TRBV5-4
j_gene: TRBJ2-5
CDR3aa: CASINRAGGPAGNAETQYF

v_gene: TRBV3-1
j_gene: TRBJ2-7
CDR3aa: CASSPILPGLHEQYF

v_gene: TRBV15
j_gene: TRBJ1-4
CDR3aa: CATSRETERNEKLFF

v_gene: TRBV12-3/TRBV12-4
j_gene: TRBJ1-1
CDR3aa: CASSLSGVLTEAFF

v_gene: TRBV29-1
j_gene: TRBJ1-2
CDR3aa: CSVGTGTGYGYTF

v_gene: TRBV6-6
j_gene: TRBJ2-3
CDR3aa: CASSYTSGRRSDTQYF

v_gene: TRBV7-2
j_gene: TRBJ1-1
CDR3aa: CASSFYSGIPEAFF

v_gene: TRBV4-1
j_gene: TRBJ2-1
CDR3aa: CASSQEVNYNEQFF

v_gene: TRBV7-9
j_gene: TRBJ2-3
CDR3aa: CASINSGSTDTQYF

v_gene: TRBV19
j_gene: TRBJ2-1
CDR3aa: CASSEGGNEQFF

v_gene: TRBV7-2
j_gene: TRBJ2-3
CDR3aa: CASSPDWGGDTQYF

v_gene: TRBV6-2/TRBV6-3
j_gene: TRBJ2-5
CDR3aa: CASSYWAEETQYF

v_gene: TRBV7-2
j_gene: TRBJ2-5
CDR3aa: CASGGRESPWETQYF

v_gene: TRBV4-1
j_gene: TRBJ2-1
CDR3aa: CASSYPVAGARSSYNEQFF

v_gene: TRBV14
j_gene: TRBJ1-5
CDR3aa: CASSQGRLYRANDQPQHF

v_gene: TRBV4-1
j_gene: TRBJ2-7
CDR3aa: CASSQATGADEQYF

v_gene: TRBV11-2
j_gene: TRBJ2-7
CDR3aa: CASSLDAGQGGYEQYF

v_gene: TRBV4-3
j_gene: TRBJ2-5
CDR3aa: CASSQERDRGLETQYF

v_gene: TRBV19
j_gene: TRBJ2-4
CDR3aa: CASSSPGRSGGIQYF